This TCR beta chain originates from a study of graft-versus-host responses after intestinal transplantation. Study-level points and caveats: Those patients showing graft-donor T cell macrochimerism displayed high graft-versus-host to host-versus-graft clonal ratios in allografts.

Germline V lookup: CDR1 LNHDA, CDR2 SQIVND (reference sequence). V lost 6 bases to trimming and J lost 6 bases, with 18 bases between them. The CDR3 runs 15 residues. Points on this clone: Its matching antigen is unknown.

TCRdb's table, derived via immunoSEQ multiplex PCR, lists solely in-frame clones and lacks some. The table has 150,000 or so clones, around 90% seen once. The starting material was unstimulated CD4+ T cells sorted from spleen or lymph node cells, obtained before intestinal transplant. The rearrangement uses TRBV19 and TRBJ1-5, with a weak D call TRBD1 (6 bases). The clonotype comes from a human donor who received an intestinal transplant. CDR3 sequence (DNA): TGTGCCAGTAGAACAGTACAGGGAGGCGGTCAGCCCCAGCATTTT. This gives the protein CASRTVQGGGQPQHF.